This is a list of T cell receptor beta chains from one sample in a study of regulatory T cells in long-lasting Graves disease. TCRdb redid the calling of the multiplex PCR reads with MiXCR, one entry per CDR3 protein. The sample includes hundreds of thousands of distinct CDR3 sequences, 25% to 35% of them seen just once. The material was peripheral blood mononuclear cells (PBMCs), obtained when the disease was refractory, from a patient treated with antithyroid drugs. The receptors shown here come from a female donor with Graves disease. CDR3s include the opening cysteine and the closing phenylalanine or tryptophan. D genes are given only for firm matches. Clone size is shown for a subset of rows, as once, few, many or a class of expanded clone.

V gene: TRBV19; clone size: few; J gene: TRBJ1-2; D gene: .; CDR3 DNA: TGTGCCAGTACCCCCGGGCAGAACCGCTATGGCTACACCTTC; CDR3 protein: CASTPGQNRYGYTF
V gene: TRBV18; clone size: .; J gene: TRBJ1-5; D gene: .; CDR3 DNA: TGTGCCAGCTCACCCGAAGGGGGGGCCTATAGCAATCAGCCCCAGCATTTT; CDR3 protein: CASSPEGGAYSNQPQHF
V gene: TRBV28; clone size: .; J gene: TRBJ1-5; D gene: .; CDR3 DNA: TGTGCCAGCAGGTCAGGGAGGAATCAGCCCCAGCATTTT; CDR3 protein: CASRSGRNQPQHF
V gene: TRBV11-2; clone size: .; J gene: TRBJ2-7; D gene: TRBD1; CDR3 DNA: TGTGCCAGCAGCTTAGTTGTACAGGGGAAAGGCGAGCAGTACTTC; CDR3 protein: CASSLVVQGKGEQYF
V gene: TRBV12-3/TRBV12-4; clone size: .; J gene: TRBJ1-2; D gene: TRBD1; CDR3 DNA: TGTGCCAGCACCTCGACAGGGGAGAATAACTATGGCTACACCTTC; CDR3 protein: CASTSTGENNYGYTF
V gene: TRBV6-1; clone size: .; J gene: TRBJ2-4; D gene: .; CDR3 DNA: TGTGCCAGCAGTACATTACGTCTAGGGGCTGCCAAAAACATTCAGTACTTC; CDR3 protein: CASSTLRLGAAKNIQYF
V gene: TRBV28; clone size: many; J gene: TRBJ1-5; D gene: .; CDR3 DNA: TGTGCCAGCAGTTTTCAAAGGCAGCCCCAGCATTTT; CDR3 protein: CASSFQRQPQHF
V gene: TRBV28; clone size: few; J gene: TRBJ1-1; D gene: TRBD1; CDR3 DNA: TGTGCCAGCAGTCCCCGGACAGGGGGCCGTACTGAAGCTTTCTTT; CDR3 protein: CASSPRTGGRTEAFF
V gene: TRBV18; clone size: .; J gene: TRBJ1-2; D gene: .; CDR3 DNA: TGTGCCAGCTCATCGGGTGACGGGGGCTACACCTTC; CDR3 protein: CASSSGDGGYTF
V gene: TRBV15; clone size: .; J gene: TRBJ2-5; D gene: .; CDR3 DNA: TGTGCCACCAGCAAGAGGGGAGCCGGAGAGACCCAGTACTTC; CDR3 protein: CATSKRGAGETQYF
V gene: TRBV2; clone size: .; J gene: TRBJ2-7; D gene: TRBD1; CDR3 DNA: TGTGCCAGCAGGGGCCCGGACAGGGGGTCCTACGAGCAGTACTTC; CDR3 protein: CASRGPDRGSYEQYF
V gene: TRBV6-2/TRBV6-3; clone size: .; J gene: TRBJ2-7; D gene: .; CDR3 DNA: TGTGCCAGCAGTGAAGGGACAAGATTTACCTACGAGCAGTACTTC; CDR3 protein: CASSEGTRFTYEQYF
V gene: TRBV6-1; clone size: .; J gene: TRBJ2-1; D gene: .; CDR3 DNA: TGTGCCAGCAGTGAACTTGGGATCTACAATGAGCAGTTCTTC; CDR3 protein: CASSELGIYNEQFF
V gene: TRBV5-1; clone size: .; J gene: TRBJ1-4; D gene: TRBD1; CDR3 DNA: TGCGCCAGCAGCTGGGGACAGGGAGGAAAACTGTTTTTT; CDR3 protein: CASSWGQGGKLFF
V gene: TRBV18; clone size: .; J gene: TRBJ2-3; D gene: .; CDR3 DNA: TGTGCCAGCTCACCACCAACGAAGGTGTATACGCAGTATTTT; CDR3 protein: CASSPPTKVYTQYF
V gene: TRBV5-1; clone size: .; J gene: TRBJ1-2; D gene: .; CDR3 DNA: TGCGCCAGCGCTGAGACGGATAACTATGGCTACACCTTC; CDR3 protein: CASAETDNYGYTF
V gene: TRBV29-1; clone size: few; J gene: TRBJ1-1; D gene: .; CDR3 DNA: TGCAGCGTCCAAGACGGGAACACTGAAGCTTTCTTT; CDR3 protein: CSVQDGNTEAFF
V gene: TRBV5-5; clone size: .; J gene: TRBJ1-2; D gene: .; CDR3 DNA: TGTGCCAGCAGCTTCCAGGACTATGGCTACACCTTC; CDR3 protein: CASSFQDYGYTF
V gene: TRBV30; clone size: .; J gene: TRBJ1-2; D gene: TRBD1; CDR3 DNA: TGTGCCTGGAGTCCCAGGGGGTATGGCTACACCTTC; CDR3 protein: CAWSPRGYGYTF
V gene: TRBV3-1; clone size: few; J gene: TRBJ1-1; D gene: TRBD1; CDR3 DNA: TGTGCCAGCAGCCAAGTAAGAACAGGGGTTGATGAAGCTTTCTTT; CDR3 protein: CASSQVRTGVDEAFF
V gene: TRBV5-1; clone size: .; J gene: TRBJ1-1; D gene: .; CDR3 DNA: TGCGCCAGCAGCTTGGCCCCACAGGGGAACACTGAAGCTTTCTTT; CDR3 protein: CASSLAPQGNTEAFF
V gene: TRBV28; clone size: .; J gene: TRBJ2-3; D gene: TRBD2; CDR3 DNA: TGTGCCAGCAGTTTACGCCTAGCGGGAGGGAACTGCACAGATACGCAGTATTTT; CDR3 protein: CASSLRLAGGNCTDTQYF
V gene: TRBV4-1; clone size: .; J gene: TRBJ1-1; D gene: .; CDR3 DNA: TGCGCCGGCAGCCAAGTTGGTCCGGGGCTAGAGGCTTTCTTT; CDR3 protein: CAGSQVGPGLEAFF
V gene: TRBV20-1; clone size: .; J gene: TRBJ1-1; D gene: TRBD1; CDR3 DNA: TGCAGTGCTGGGACAGGGGGCACCCTATTGAACACTGAAGCTTTCTTT; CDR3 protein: CSAGTGGTLLNTEAFF
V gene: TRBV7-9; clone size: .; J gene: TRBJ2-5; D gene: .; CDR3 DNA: TGTGCCAGCAGCTTACGGCCTGCTGAGACCCAGTACTTC; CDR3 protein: CASSLRPAETQYF
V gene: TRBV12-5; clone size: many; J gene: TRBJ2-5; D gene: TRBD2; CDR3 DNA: TGTGCTAGTGGTTTGGCGGTGCCGGTGGGGGACCACCGGACTAGCTGGAAGGAGACCCAGTACTTC; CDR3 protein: CASGLAVPVGDHRTSWKETQYF
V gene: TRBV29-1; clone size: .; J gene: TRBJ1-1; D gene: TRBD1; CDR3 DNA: TGCAGCGTTATCGGGACAGGGAATACTGAAGCTTTCTTT; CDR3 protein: CSVIGTGNTEAFF
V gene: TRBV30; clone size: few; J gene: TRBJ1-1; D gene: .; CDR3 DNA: TGTGCCTGGAGTACCACCAGCACTGAAGCTTTCTTT; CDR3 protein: CAWSTTSTEAFF
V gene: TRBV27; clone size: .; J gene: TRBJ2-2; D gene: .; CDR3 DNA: TGTGCCAGCAGTTTAGGGCGGTCTGGGGAGCTGTTTTTT; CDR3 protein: CASSLGRSGELFF
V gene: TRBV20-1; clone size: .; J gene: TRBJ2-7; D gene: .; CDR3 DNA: TGCAGTGCTAGAGACACGGGACTGGGGGTTCCCGAGCAGTACTTC; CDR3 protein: CSARDTGLGVPEQYF
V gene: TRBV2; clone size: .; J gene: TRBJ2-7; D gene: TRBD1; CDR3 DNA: TGTGCCAGCAGTGAGAGGACAGGGTTAGAGCAGTACTTC; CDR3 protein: CASSERTGLEQYF
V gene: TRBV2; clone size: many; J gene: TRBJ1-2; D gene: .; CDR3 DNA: TGTGCCAGCAGTGAGAATATCATGAATGGCTACACCTTC; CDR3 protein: CASSENIMNGYTF
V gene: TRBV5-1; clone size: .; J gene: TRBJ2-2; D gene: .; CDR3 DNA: TGCGCCAGCAGCCACACCACCCGGCGCAGTTCGAACACCGGGGAGCTGTTTTTT; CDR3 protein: CASSHTTRRSSNTGELFF
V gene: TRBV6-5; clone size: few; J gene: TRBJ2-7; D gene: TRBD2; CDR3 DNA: TGTGCCAGCAGTTACTCGACGACTAGCGGTCCCTACGAGCAGTACTTC; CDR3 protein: CASSYSTTSGPYEQYF
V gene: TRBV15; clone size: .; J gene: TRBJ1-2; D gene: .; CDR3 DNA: TGTGCCACCAGCAGAGAGGGGAGCGGGGGGGGCTACACCTTC; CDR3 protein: CATSREGSGGGYTF
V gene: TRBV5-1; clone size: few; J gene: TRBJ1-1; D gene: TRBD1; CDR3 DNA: TGCGCCAGCAGCTTGGGCGCAGGGGGCTCCACCAGGAACACTGAAGCTTTCTTT; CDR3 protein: CASSLGAGGSTRNTEAFF
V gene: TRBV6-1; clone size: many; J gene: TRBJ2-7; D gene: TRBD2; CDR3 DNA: TGTGCCAGCAGTGCGACTGCCGGGACTAGCGTCTCCTACGAGCAGTACTTC; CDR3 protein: CASSATAGTSVSYEQYF